Here is one T cell receptor (beta chain) with its context. Profiled with immunoSEQ multiplex PCR; TCRdb holds only in-frame clones, not every one. Of 300,000 to 400,000 clones in the sample, about 86% were seen once. The data were taken from a study of Ad26.COV2.S vaccination and SARS-CoV-2 variants. Study details: Ad26.COV2.S given intramuscularly, once or twice 56 days apart.

Unmatched junction bases numbered 6, after V lost 2 bases and J lost 1 base. The CDR3 length is 16 residues. Germline V CDR1 and CDR2: MNHEY, SVGEGT. Treatment of the sample: 15 to 20 received Ad26.COV2.S at low or high dose, single or two shots; about 5 received placebo; per-sample allocation not given. The investigators took samples on day 63 after the first vaccine or placebo injection. The input for sequencing was peripheral blood, taken in a trial of Ad26.COV2.S vaccine versus placebo. The sequence derives from a person aged 18 to 65 who received the Ad26.COV2.S COVID-19 vaccine or a placebo. The rearrangement uses TRBV6-2 or TRBV6-3 and TRBJ2-7, with 9 bases identical to TRBD1. The CDR3 reads CASSYAGTGISYEQYF. The CDR3 DNA reads as TGTGCCAGCAGTTACGCCGGGACAGGGATATCCTACGAGCAGTACTTC.